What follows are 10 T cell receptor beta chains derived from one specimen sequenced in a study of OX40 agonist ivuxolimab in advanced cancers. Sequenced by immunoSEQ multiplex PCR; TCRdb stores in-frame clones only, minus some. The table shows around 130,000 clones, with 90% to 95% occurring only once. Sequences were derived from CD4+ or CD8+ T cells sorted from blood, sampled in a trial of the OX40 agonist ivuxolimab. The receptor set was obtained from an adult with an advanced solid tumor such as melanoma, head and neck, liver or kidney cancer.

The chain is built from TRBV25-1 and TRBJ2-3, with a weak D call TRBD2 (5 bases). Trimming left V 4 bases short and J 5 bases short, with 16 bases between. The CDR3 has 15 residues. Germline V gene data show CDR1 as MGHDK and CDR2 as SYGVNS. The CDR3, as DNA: TGTGCCAGCAGTGCAAGCCAGCGGCAACTAGATACGCAGTATTTT. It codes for CASSASQRQLDTQYF.

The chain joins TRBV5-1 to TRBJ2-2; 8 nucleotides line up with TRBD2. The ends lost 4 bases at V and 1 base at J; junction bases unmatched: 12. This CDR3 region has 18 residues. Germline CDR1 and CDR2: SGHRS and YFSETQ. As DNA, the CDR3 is TGCGCCAGCAGCCTGGGGGTAGCGGGGACGGTGAACACCGGGGAGCTGTTTTTT. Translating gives CASSLGVAGTVNTGELFF.

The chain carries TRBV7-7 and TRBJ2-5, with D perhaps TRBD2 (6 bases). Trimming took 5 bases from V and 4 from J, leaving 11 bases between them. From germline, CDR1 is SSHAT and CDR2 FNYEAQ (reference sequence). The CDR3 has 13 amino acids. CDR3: CASSIGTAETQYF. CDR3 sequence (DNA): TGTGCCAGCAGCATAGGGACTGCAGAGACCCAGTACTTC.

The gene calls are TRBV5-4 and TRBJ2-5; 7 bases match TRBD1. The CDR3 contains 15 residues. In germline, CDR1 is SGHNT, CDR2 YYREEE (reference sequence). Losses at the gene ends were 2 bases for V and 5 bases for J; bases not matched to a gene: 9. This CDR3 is CASSFDTGAMETQYF. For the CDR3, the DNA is TGTGCCAGCAGCTTTGATACAGGGGCGATGGAGACCCAGTACTTC. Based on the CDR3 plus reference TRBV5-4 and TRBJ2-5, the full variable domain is ETGVTQSPTHLIKTRGQQVTLRCSSQSGHNTVSWYQQALGQGPQFIFQYYREEENGRGNFPPRFSGLQFPNYSSELNVNALELDDSALYLCASSFDTGAMETQYFGPGTRLLVL.

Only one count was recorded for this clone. The CDR3 bases are TGTGCCAGCAGACTAGCCGGGGGCAACACCGGGGAGCTGTTTTTT. Translated: CASRLAGGNTGELFF. The genes are TRBV28 and TRBJ2-2; D is possibly TRBD1 or TRBD2 (6 bases each). The germline V gene encodes CDR1 MDHEN and CDR2 SYDVKM. The CDR3 consists of 15 residues. Trimming removed 6 bases from V and 2 bases from J, with 13 bases in between.

The CDR3 DNA is TGTGCCAGCAGCTTAGGGGTAGGGACTAGCGGAGTCTACAATGAGCAGTTCTTC. Translation: CASSLGVGTSGVYNEQFF. The chain is built from TRBV13 and TRBJ2-1, with 11 bases identical to TRBD2. Unmatched junction bases numbered 7, after V lost 0 bases and J lost 3 bases. The CDR3 spans 18 residues. The V gene's germline CDR1 is PRHDT and CDR2 FYEKMQ (reference sequence).

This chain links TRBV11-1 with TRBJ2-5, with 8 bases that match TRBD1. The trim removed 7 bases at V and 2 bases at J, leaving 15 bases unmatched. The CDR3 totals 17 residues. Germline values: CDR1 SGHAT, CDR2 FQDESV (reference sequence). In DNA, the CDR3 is TGTGCCAGCACCCCAGGACAGGGCGACACTATACAAGAGACCCAGTACTTC. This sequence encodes CASTPGQGDTIQETQYF.

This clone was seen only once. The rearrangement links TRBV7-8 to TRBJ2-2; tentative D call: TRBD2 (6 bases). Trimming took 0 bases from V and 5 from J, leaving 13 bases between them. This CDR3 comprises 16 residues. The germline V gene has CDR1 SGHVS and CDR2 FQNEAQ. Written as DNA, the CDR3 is TGTGCCAGCAGCTTAGCGATCGATGGAGGGACCGGGGAGCTGTTTTTT. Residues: CASSLAIDGGTGELFF. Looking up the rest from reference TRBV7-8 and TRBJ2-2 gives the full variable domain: GAGVSQSPRYKVAKRGQDVALRCDPISGHVSLFWYQQALGQGPEFLTYFQNEAQLDKSGLPSDRFFAERPEGSVSTLKIQRTQQEDSAVYLCASSLAIDGGTGELFFGEGSRLTVL.

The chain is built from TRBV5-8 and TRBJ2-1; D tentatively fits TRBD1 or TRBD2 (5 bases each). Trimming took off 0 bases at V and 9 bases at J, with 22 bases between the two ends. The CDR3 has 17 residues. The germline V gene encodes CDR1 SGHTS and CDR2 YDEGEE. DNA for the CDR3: TGTGCCAGCAGCTTGGCCGTCTACAGGACTCAACGGGGTGAGCAGTTCTTC. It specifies CASSLAVYRTQRGEQFF.

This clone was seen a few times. The CDR3 DNA sequence: TGTGCCAGCAGCCAAAGGGGCAGGGATGGCTACACCTTC. It encodes CASSQRGRDGYTF. The chain combines TRBV4-2 with TRBJ1-2; D perhaps matches TRBD1 (5 bases). The CDR3 is 13 residues long. The ends were cut back, 2 bases at V and 6 bases at J, with 10 bases in the middle. Germline V gene data show CDR1 as LGHNA and CDR2 as YNFKEQ.